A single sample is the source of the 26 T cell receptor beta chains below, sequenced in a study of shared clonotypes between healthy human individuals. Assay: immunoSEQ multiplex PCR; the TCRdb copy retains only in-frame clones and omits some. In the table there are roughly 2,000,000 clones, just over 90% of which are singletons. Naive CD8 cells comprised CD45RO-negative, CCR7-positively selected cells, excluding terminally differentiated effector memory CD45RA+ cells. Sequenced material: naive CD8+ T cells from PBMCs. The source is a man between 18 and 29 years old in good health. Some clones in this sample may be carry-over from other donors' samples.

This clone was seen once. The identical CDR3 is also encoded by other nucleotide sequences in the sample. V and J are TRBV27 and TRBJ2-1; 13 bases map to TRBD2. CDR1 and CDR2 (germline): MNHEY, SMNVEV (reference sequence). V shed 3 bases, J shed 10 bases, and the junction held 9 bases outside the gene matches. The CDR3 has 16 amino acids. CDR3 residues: CASSLVLAGGPGEQFF. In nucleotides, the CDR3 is TGTGCCAGCAGTTTGGTACTAGCGGGAGGGCCGGGCGAGCAGTTCTTC.

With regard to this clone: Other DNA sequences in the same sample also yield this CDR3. The CDR3 loop reads CASSLGVYEQYF. CDR3 bases: TGTGCCAGCAGCTTGGGGGTCTACGAGCAGTACTTC. The chain uses TRBV11-2 and TRBJ2-7; D tentatively reads TRBD1 or TRBD2 (5 bases each). The germline CDR1 and CDR2 sequences are SGHAT and FQNNGV. The V end lost 3 bases, the J end lost 3 bases, and 6 bases lay between the germline ends. CDR3 length: 12 amino acids.

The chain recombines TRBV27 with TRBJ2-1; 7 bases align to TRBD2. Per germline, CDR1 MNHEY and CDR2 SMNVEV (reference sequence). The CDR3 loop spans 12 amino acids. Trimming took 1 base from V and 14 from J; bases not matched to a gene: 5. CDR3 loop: CASSLFGRLKFF. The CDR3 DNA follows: TGTGCCAGCAGTTTATTCGGGAGGCTCAAGTTCTTC.

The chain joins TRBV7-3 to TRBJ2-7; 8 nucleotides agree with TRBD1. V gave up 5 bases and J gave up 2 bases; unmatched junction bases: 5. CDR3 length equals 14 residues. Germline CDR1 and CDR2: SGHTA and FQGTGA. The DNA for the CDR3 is TGTGCCAGCAGCAGTGGGACAGGAGCCTACGAGCAGTACTTC. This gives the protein CASSSGTGAYEQYF.

The CDR3 DNA follows: TGTGCCAGTAGTATTCCGGCGGAACCATACAATGAGCAGTTCTTC. Amino acids: CASSIPAEPYNEQFF. V is TRBV19 and J is TRBJ2-1; D is ambiguous. V was shortened by 3 bases and J by 4 bases, with 13 bases between the two germline ends. From germline, CDR1 is LNHDA and CDR2 SQIVND (reference sequence). The CDR3 runs to 15 residues.

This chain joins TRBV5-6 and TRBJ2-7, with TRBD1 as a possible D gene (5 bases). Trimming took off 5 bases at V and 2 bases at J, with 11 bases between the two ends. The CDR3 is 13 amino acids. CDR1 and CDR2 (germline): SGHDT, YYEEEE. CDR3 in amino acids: CASSLTATYEQYF. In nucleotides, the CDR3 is TGTGCCAGCAGTTTGACAGCCACCTACGAGCAGTACTTC.

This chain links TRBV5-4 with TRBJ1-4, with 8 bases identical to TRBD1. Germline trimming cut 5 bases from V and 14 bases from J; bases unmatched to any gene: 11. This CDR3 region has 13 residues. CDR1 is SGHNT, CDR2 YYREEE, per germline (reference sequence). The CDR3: CASSFEQGVQLFF. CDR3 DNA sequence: TGTGCCAGCAGTTTCGAACAGGGGGTCCAGCTGTTTTTT.

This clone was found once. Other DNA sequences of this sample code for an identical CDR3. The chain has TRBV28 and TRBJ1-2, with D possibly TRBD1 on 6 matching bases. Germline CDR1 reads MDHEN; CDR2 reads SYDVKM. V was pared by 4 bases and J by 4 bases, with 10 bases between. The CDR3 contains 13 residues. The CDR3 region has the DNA TGTGCCAGCAGTTCCACAGGGAGCTATGGCTACACCTTC. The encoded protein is CASSSTGSYGYTF.

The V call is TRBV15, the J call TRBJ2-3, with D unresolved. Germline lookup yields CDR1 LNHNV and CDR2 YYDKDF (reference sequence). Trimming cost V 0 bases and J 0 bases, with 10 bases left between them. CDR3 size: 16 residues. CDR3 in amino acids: CATSRDMTPSTDTQYF. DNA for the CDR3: TGTGCCACCAGCAGAGATATGACTCCTAGCACAGATACGCAGTATTTT. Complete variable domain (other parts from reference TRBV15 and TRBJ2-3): DAMVIQNPRYQVTQFGKPVTLSCSQTLNHNVMYWYQQKSSQAPKLLFHYYDKDFNNEADTPDNFQSRRPNTSFCFLDIRSPGLGDTAMYLCATSRDMTPSTDTQYFGPGTRLTVL.

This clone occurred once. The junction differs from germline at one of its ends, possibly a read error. CDR3 in amino acids: CASSPRQGARNAEAFF. The DNA for the CDR3 is TGTGCCAGCAGCCCCAGACAGGGGGCGCGGAACGCTGAAGCTTTCTTT. The chain couples TRBV7-9 to TRBJ1-1, with 10 bases matching TRBD1. CDR1 is SEHNR, CDR2 FQNEAQ, per germline (reference sequence). The CDR3 loop spans 16 amino acids.

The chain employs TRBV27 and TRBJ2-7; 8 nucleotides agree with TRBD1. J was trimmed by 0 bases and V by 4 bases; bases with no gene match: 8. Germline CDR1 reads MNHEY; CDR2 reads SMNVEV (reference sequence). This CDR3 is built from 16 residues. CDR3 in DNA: TGTGCCAGCAGTTCATTGGGACAGGAAGTCTCCTACGAGCAGTACTTC. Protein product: CASSSLGQEVSYEQYF.

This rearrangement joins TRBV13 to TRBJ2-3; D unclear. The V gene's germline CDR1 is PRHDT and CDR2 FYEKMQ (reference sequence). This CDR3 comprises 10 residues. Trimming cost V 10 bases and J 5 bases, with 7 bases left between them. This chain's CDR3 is CATTRDTQYF. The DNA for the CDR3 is TGTGCCACGACTCGAGATACGCAGTATTTT.

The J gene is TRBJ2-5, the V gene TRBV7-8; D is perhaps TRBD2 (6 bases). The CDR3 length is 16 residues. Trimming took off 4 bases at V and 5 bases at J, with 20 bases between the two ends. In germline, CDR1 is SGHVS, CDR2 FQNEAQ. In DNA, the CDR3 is TGTGCCAGCAGCTCTATAATGGAGGGCCTTGCGGAGACCCAGTACTTC. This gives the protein CASSSIMEGLAETQYF. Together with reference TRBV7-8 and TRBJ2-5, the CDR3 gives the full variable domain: GAGVSQSPRYKVAKRGQDVALRCDPISGHVSLFWYQQALGQGPEFLTYFQNEAQLDKSGLPSDRFFAERPEGSVSTLKIQRTQQEDSAVYLCASSSIMEGLAETQYFGPGTRLLVL.

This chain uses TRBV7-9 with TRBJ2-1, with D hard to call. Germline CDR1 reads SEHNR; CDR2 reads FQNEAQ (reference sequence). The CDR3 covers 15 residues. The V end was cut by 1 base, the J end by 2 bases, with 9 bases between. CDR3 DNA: TGTGCCAGCAGCTTAGAAGGCGCCGCCTACAATGAGCAGTTCTTC. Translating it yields CASSLEGAAYNEQFF. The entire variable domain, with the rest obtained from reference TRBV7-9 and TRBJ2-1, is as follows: DTGVSQNPRHKITKRGQNVTFRCDPISEHNRLYWYRQTLGQGPEFLTYFQNEAQLEKSRLLSDRFSAERPKGSFSTLEIQRTEQGDSAMYLCASSLEGAAYNEQFFGPGTRLTVL.

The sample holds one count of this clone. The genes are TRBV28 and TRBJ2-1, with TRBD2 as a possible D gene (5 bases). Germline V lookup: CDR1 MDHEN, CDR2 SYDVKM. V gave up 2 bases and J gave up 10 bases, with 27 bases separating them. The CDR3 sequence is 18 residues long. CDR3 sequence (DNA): TGTGCCAGCAGTTTACCTACTCCCGGGGAACCTACATTAGAGGAGCAGTTCTTC. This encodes CASSLPTPGEPTLEEQFF.

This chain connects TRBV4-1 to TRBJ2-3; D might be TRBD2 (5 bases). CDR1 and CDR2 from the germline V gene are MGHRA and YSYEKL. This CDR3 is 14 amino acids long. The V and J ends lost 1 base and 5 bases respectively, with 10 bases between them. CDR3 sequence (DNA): TGCGCCAGCAGCCAAGGACTACCCGGAGATACGCAGTATTTT. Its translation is CASSQGLPGDTQYF.

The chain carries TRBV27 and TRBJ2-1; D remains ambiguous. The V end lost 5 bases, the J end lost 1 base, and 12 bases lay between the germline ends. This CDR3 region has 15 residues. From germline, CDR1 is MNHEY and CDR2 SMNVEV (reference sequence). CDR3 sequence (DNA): TGTGCCAGCAGTCCCACCGACGGGTCCTACAATGAGCAGTTCTTC. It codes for CASSPTDGSYNEQFF.

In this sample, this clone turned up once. CDR3 loop: CASSDLGLVNEQFF. CDR3 nucleotide sequence: TGTGCCAGTAGTGATCTCGGACTAGTCAATGAGCAGTTCTTC. The rearrangement joins TRBV19 to TRBJ2-1, with 7 bases that match TRBD2. In germline, CDR1 is LNHDA, CDR2 SQIVND (reference sequence). V trimming: 5 bases; J trimming: 6 bases; junction bases outside the gene matches: 7. This CDR3 spans 14 amino acids. The full variable domain, its missing parts supplied by reference TRBV19 and TRBJ2-1, is DGGITQSPKYLFRKEGQNVTLSCEQNLNHDAMYWYRQDPGQGLRLIYYSQIVNDFQKGDIAEGYSVSREKKESFPLTVTSAQKNPTAFYLCASSDLGLVNEQFFGPGTRLTVL.

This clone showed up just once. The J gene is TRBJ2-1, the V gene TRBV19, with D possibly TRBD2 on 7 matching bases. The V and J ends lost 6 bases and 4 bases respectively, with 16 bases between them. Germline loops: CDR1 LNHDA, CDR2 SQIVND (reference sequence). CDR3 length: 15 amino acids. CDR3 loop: CASRDLADSYNEQFF. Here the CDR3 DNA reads TGTGCCAGTAGAGATCTAGCGGACAGTTACAATGAGCAGTTCTTC.

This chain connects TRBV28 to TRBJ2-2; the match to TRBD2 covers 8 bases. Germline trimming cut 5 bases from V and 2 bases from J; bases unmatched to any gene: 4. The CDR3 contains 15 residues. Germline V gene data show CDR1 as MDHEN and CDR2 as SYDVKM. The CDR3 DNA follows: TGTGCCAGCAGTGTGACTAGCGAAAACACCGGGGAGCTGTTTTTT. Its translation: CASSVTSENTGELFF.

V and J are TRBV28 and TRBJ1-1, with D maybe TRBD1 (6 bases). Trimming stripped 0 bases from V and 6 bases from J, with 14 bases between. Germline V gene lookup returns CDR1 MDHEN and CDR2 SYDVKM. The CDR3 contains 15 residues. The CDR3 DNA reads TGTGCCAGCAGTTTATGGGGGGGCAGGGCGGCTGAAGCTTTCTTT. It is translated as CASSLWGGRAAEAFF.

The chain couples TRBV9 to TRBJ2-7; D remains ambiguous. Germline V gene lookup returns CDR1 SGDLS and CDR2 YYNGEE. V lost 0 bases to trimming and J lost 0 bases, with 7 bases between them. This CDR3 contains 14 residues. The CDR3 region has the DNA TGTGCCAGCAGCGTAGAGGGTAACTCCTACGAGCAGTACTTC. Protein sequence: CASSVEGNSYEQYF.

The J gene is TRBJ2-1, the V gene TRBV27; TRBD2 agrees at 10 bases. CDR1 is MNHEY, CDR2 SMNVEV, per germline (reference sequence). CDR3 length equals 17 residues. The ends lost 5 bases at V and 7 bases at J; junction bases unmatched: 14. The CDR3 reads CASSPTAGAGGQNEQFF. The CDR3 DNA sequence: TGTGCCAGCAGTCCGACCGCAGGAGCGGGAGGGCAAAATGAGCAGTTCTTC.

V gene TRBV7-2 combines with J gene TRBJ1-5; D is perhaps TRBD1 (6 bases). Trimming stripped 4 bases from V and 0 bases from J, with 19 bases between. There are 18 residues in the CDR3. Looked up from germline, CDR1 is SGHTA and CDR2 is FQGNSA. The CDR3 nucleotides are TGTGCCAGCAGCTCTAGAGACAGGTCCGGTTATAGCAATCAGCCCCAGCATTTT. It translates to CASSSRDRSGYSNQPQHF.

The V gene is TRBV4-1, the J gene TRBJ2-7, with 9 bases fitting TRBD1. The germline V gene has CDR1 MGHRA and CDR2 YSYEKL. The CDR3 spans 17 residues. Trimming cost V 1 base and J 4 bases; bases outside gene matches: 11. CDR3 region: CASSQAQPGQGLYEQYF. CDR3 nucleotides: TGCGCCAGCAGCCAAGCCCAACCGGGACAGGGTTTGTACGAGCAGTACTTC.

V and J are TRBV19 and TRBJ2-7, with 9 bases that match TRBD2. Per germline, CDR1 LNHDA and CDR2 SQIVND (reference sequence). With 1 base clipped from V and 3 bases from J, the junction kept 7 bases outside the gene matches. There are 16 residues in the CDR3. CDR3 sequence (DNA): TGTGCCAGTAGTATAGGTTGGGGACTAGCAGGCTACGAGCAGTACTTC. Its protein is CASSIGWGLAGYEQYF. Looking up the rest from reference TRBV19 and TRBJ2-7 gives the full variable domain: DGGITQSPKYLFRKEGQNVTLSCEQNLNHDAMYWYRQDPGQGLRLIYYSQIVNDFQKGDIAEGYSVSREKKESFPLTVTSAQKNPTAFYLCASSIGWGLAGYEQYFGPGTRLTVT.